Presented here are 5 T cell receptor beta chains from one specimen sequenced in a study of cytomegalovirus exposure and HLA in healthy donors (dated by TCRdb to 2016 to 2017). The library was made by the immunoSEQ multiplex PCR assay. The multiplex PCR relied on a mix of 60 forward primers for TCR Vbeta segments and 13 reverse primers for TCR Jbeta segments. Here the immuneACCESS table is served through TCRdb, limited to in-frame sequences with V and J called. Missing clones are a known gap in these copies; in checked studies unresolved V genes cover under half, and the rest lacks a known reason. This sample comprises tens of thousands of clones, under 80% of them detected only once. Around 1.5% of the sample belongs to the ten largest clones. Material for sequencing was PBMCs. The receptors derive from a male donor in good health and CMV-seronegative.

This chain uses TRBV5-6 with TRBJ1-2, with D perhaps TRBD1 (6 bases). V was cut by 2 bases and J by 5 bases, with 16 bases left in between. The CDR3 loop spans 15 amino acids. Germline V gene sequence: CDR1 SGHDT, CDR2 YYEEEE. The CDR3 coding sequence is TGTGCCAGCAGCTTCACCACAGGGACGGAATATGGCTACACCTTC. This translates into CASSFTTGTEYGYTF.

This clone was found a few times. The V call is TRBV28, the J call TRBJ1-2, with D unresolved. Germline values: CDR1 MDHEN, CDR2 SYDVKM. The V and J ends lost 8 bases and 9 bases respectively, with 13 bases between them. The CDR3 consists of 11 residues. CDR3 region: CASLTSTSYTF. The CDR3 coding sequence is TGTGCCAGCCTTACGTCGACTAGCTACACCTTC.

This rearrangement joins TRBV7-2 to TRBJ2-6, with 9 bases identical to TRBD1. CDR3 length: 17 amino acids. V lost 9 bases and J lost 0; bases outside the gene matches: 9. Germline V gene lookup returns CDR1 SGHTA and CDR2 FQGNSA. CDR3: CASDLDRGISGANVLTF. The CDR3 DNA is TGTGCCAGTGATCTCGACAGGGGGATCTCTGGGGCCAACGTCCTGACTTTC.

The chain's CDR3 is CASSETGVQAFF. In DNA form, the CDR3 reads TGTGCCAGTAGCGAGACAGGGGTTCAAGCTTTCTTT. The chain combines TRBV19 with TRBJ1-1; 8 nucleotides agree with TRBD1. CDR1 LNHDA and CDR2 SQIVND come from the germline V gene (reference sequence). Trimming at V came to 6 bases and at J to 9 bases, leaving 6 bases not matched to a gene. This CDR3 contains 12 residues. Full variable domain (outside the CDR3, taken from reference TRBV19 and TRBJ1-1): DGGITQSPKYLFRKEGQNVTLSCEQNLNHDAMYWYRQDPGQGLRLIYYSQIVNDFQKGDIAEGYSVSREKKESFPLTVTSAQKNPTAFYLCASSETGVQAFFGQGTRLTVV.

V usage is TRBV29-1 and J usage is TRBJ2-1; 8 nucleotides line up with TRBD1. Germline lookup yields CDR1 SQVTM and CDR2 ANQGSEA. J lost 7 bases, V lost 6 bases, and 11 bases had no gene match. The length of the CDR3 is 14 residues. In nucleotides, the CDR3 is TGCAGCGTAGCGGTTCGGCAGGGGGCGAATGAGCAGTTCTTC. This sequence encodes CSVAVRQGANEQFF.